This T cell receptor (beta chain) was recorded in a study of blood T cell repertoires in COVID-19. Study at large: From T cells, B-cell-depleted T cells, or PBMCs came the material, which was cDNA or gDNA.

The table came from immunoSEQ multiplex PCR; TCRdb's copy has only in-frame clones and leaves some out. The data contain over 350,000 clones, about 85% of them singletons. Enrollees, about 18 to 89 years old, lived in about two dozen US areas. There are 18 residues in the CDR3. V and J are TRBV21-1 and TRBJ1-5; TRBD1 was called by the table and not checked on the DNA. TRBV21-1 is designated a pseudogene. This TCR came from a woman aged 18-29 years with acute COVID-19. Sample: PBMCs or T cells enriched from blood (not recorded which). The DNA for the CDR3 is TGTGCCAGCAGCCCCCACCGGGACAAAAAATATAGCAATCAGCCCCAGCATTTT. Its protein product is CASSPHRDKKYSNQPQHF.